This T cell receptor (beta chain) was retrieved from a study of human T cells and chemical hapten exposure (dated by TCRdb to the early 2020s). Context from the whole study: For sensitization, 2% DPC in acetone was applied to a 2 cm by 2 cm area of upper inner arm skin. For TCR sequencing, blood came from 25 to 35 alopecia patients at anywhere from one to four time points (pre-sensitization, 2, 6 and 24 weeks). The mostly female patient cohort included alopecia areata with under or over 50% scalp involvement, alopecia totalis and alopecia universalis. Patch tests used Finn chambers with 0.01% DPC on the upper back, scored after 6 days by International Contact Dermatitis Research Group standards. Patient blood was sampled pre-sensitization (week 0) and at 2, 6 and about 24 weeks after DPC sensitization. Peripheral blood TCR repertoire changes were tracked in vivo in alopecia patients during primary and secondary sensitization to the hapten diphenylcyclopropenone (DPC). Libraries were pooled for sequencing, and per-sample TCR yields varied mainly because of small differences in library volumes within the pool. Throughout the approximately 24-week study period, patients were also given weekly therapeutic DPC doses on the scalp.

The germline V gene yields MNHEY for CDR1 and SVGEGT for CDR2. Taken from cysteine to phenylalanine, the CDR3 has 14 residues. Only CDR3 DNA is held: 42 bases, read in frame from base 1. The germline ends are 17 bases apart after V is trimmed by 7 bases and J by 4 bases. The study at large found these results: Because every patient had alopecia, a presumed autoimmune disease, the patients' immune response might differ from that of healthy individuals. The number of TCRs above 1 in 1000 frequency did not change with DPC sensitization; there was no evidence of global repertoire structure alterations. The number of PT1 expanded TCRs positively correlated with patch test score, significant at thresholds 8, 16 and 32 but not 4. Repeated subsampling changed both the strength of the expansion versus patch-test correlation and the threshold at which the correlation became significant. Compared with pre-sensitization or healthy control sets, expanded TCRs formed significantly more large CDR3 similarity clusters, which is consistent with antigen-driven responses.

This clonotype was picked up many times. Its antigen remains undetermined. No quality values exist for individual bases; no much larger clone is one base distant. The library was obtained by RACE. Sequencing used a NextSeq 500. During library preparation, unique molecular identifiers were attached to individual cDNA molecules so that TCRs could be counted quantitatively and reproducibly. From each blood RNA sample, both TCR alpha and TCR beta chains were sequenced. The study's own analysis went as follows. Samples had a median of about 96,000 TCRs, with a range from roughly 23,224 to 700,000. V, J and CDR3 annotation of the TCR reads was performed with the Decombinator software suite. To make PS versus PT1 abundance plots, every sample was subsampled to the same number of TCRs (28,000). TCRs were defined as expanded if absent before sensitization and observed at least eight times at the 2-week time point. TCRdb reprocessing: public reads trimmed at Q25 with fastp, clones called with MiXCR, in-frame beta chains kept. Rows matching on CDR3 protein sequence are summarized as one entry with the most common DNA and genes. TCRdb's processing, not the authors' own work, is the source of the V and J calls. This sample has approximately 370,000 distinct CDR3 sequences in its table, and 5.5% of those were observed once. Clones ranked in the top ten supply around 8% of the sample.

Interpreted using the paper, the time point label stands for: pre-sensitization, week 0. Taken with the paper, the label for treatment or condition translates to: therapeutic diphenylcyclopropenone sensitization with weekly scalp DPC. At every patch-test visit, the blood draw took place before the patch test was put on. Patients were eligible if aged 18 to 70, diagnosed with alopecia and judged suitable for DPC therapy, and pregnant patients were excluded. Total RNA was isolated from unfractionated whole blood collected in Tempus Blood RNA tubes. The TCR originated in a woman aged 18-35 years with alopecia areata. Some clones in this sample may be carry-over from other donors' samples. Recombination linked TRBV6-2 or TRBV6-3 to TRBJ2-7; the D segment might be TRBD1 or TRBD2, since each matches 5 bases. Sequences were derived from whole blood, sampled in connection with sensitization to the hapten diphenylcyclopropenone (DPC). The CDR3 corresponds to CASTQTVRGYEQYF. The DNA is TGTGCCAGCACCCAAACGGTGAGGGGATACGAGCAGTACTTC.